The rows below give T cell receptor beta chains drawn from one sample of a study of blood T cell repertoires in COVID-19. The table came from immunoSEQ multiplex PCR; TCRdb's copy has only in-frame clones and leaves some out. The sample records 120,000 to 150,000 clones, roughly 84% being singletons. Material: PBMCs or T cells enriched from blood (not recorded which). These receptors were taken from a woman aged 45 to 65 who had been exposed to COVID-19. CDR3s include the opening cysteine and the closing phenylalanine or tryptophan. Each record gives: CDR3 protein, CDR3 DNA, J gene, V gene, D gene, clone size. D genes are given only for firm matches. Size values are once, few and many counts, or a class for expanded clones, and some rows have none.

cdr3_aa: CASSQESTGFYNSPLHF; cdr3_nt: TGCGCCAGCAGCCAAGAGTCGACAGGGTTCTATAATTCACCCCTCCACTTT; j_call: TRBJ1-6; v_call: TRBV4-3; d_call: TRBD1; clone_size: NA
cdr3_aa: CASSSRGRTAFF; cdr3_nt: TGTGCCAGCAGTTCCAGGGGGCGGACGGCTTTCTTT; j_call: TRBJ1-1; v_call: TRBV6-5; d_call: TRBD1; clone_size: NA
cdr3_aa: CASSFGQALGELFF; cdr3_nt: TGTGCCAGCAGCTTTGGACAGGCTCTGGGGGAGCTGTTTTTT; j_call: TRBJ2-2; v_call: TRBV7-8; d_call: TRBD1; clone_size: NA
cdr3_aa: CALQIRTVYSTDTQYF; cdr3_nt: TGTGCCCTACAGATACGGACAGTTTACAGCACAGATACGCAGTATTTT; j_call: TRBJ2-3; v_call: TRBV5-3; d_call: NA; clone_size: NA
cdr3_aa: CASSIFQGRNTEAFF; cdr3_nt: TGTGCCAGTAGTATATTCCAGGGGAGAAACACTGAAGCTTTCTTT; j_call: TRBJ1-1; v_call: TRBV19; d_call: NA; clone_size: once
cdr3_aa: CASSSRGGEQYF; cdr3_nt: TGTGCCAGCAGCTCCAGGGGTGGCGAGCAGTACTTC; j_call: TRBJ2-7; v_call: TRBV7-2; d_call: NA; clone_size: NA
cdr3_aa: CSANDRGSYTF; cdr3_nt: TGCAGTGCAAATGACAGGGGTAGCTACACCTTC; j_call: TRBJ1-2; v_call: TRBV20-1; d_call: TRBD1; clone_size: NA
cdr3_aa: CASSQDWGRSRSPLHF; cdr3_nt: TGTGCCAGCAGCCAAGATTGGGGCAGGTCGCGTTCACCCCTCCACTTT; j_call: TRBJ1-6; v_call: TRBV14; d_call: NA; clone_size: NA
cdr3_aa: CASSRPPGGGPGQETQYF; cdr3_nt: TGTGCCAGCAGCCGTCCCCCAGGCGGGGGGCCGGGTCAAGAGACCCAGTACTTC; j_call: TRBJ2-5; v_call: TRBV3-1/TRBV3-2; d_call: TRBD2; clone_size: NA
cdr3_aa: CASSLDGTGVVTEAFF; cdr3_nt: TGCGCCAGCAGCTTGGACGGGACAGGGGTGGTCACTGAAGCTTTCTTT; j_call: TRBJ1-1; v_call: TRBV5-1; d_call: TRBD1; clone_size: NA
cdr3_aa: CASSQTGANVLTF; cdr3_nt: TGTGCCAGCAGTCAGACTGGGGCCAACGTCCTGACTTTC; j_call: TRBJ2-6; v_call: TRBV12-3/TRBV12-4; d_call: NA; clone_size: NA
cdr3_aa: CASSFPDGAKNIQYF; cdr3_nt: TGTGCCAGCAGCTTCCCAGACGGAGCAAAAAACATTCAGTACTTC; j_call: TRBJ2-4; v_call: TRBV7-9; d_call: NA; clone_size: NA
cdr3_aa: CASSIVGQAFYGYTF; cdr3_nt: TGTGCCAGTAGTATAGTCGGACAGGCTTTCTATGGCTACACCTTC; j_call: TRBJ1-2; v_call: TRBV19; d_call: TRBD1; clone_size: NA
cdr3_aa: CASSSRQNTDTQYF; cdr3_nt: TGTGCCAGCAGCTCTCGACAGAATACAGATACGCAGTATTTT; j_call: TRBJ2-3; v_call: TRBV5-4; d_call: NA; clone_size: NA
cdr3_aa: CASSLRGVGGANTGELFF; cdr3_nt: TGTGCCAGCAGCTTACGGGGGGTAGGGGGAGCCAACACCGGGGAGCTGTTTTTT; j_call: TRBJ2-2; v_call: TRBV11-2; d_call: NA; clone_size: many
cdr3_aa: CAISDVRRDVGNEQFF; cdr3_nt: TGTGCCATCAGTGATGTTCGGCGGGACGTTGGCAATGAGCAGTTCTTC; j_call: TRBJ2-1; v_call: TRBV10-3; d_call: NA; clone_size: NA
cdr3_aa: CASSPRDSTYEQYF; cdr3_nt: TGTGCCAGCAGCCCCCGGGACAGTACCTACGAGCAGTACTTC; j_call: TRBJ2-7; v_call: TRBV5-4; d_call: TRBD1; clone_size: NA
cdr3_aa: CASSQEGTGAGAFYEQFF; cdr3_nt: TGTGCCAGCAGCCAAGAGGGGACAGGGGCAGGGGCTTTCTATGAGCAGTTCTTC; j_call: TRBJ2-1; v_call: TRBV3-1/TRBV3-2; d_call: TRBD1; clone_size: NA
cdr3_aa: CASSHSPDGGSGNTIYF; cdr3_nt: TGTGCCAGCAGCCATTCCCCAGACGGAGGATCTGGAAACACCATATATTTT; j_call: TRBJ1-3; v_call: TRBV7-8; d_call: NA; clone_size: NA
cdr3_aa: CASSSLPSGAGANVLTF; cdr3_nt: TGTGCCAGCAGTTCCTTACCCTCAGGGGCAGGGGCCAACGTCCTGACTTTC; j_call: TRBJ2-6; v_call: TRBV6-2/TRBV6-3; d_call: NA; clone_size: NA
cdr3_aa: CASSYSYLLANYGYTF; cdr3_nt: TGTGCCAGCAGTTACTCCTATTTATTAGCTAACTATGGCTACACCTTC; j_call: TRBJ1-2; v_call: TRBV6-5; d_call: NA; clone_size: NA
cdr3_aa: CASSFREGGIGEAFF; cdr3_nt: TGCGCCAGCAGCTTCCGAGAAGGGGGAATCGGTGAAGCTTTCTTT; j_call: TRBJ1-1; v_call: TRBV5-1; d_call: NA; clone_size: NA
cdr3_aa: CASRIAGLAGGIYGYEQYF; cdr3_nt: TGTGCCAGCAGGATAGCGGGACTAGCGGGGGGGATCTATGGATACGAGCAGTACTTC; j_call: TRBJ2-7; v_call: TRBV2; d_call: TRBD2; clone_size: NA
cdr3_aa: CASSPALRGEADTQYF; cdr3_nt: TGCGCCAGCAGCCCGGCCCTGCGGGGGGAAGCAGATACGCAGTATTTT; j_call: TRBJ2-3; v_call: TRBV4-3; d_call: TRBD2; clone_size: once
cdr3_aa: CASSITSTGQGNTDTQYF; cdr3_nt: TGTGCCAGTAGTATAACTTCAACGGGACAGGGGAATACAGATACGCAGTATTTT; j_call: TRBJ2-3; v_call: TRBV19; d_call: TRBD1; clone_size: NA
cdr3_aa: CASSEESRGSDEQFF; cdr3_nt: TGTGCCAGCAGTGAAGAGTCTCGGGGGAGCGATGAGCAGTTCTTC; j_call: TRBJ2-1; v_call: TRBV6-1; d_call: NA; clone_size: NA
cdr3_aa: CASSPLDGNTGELFF; cdr3_nt: TGTGCCAGCAGCCCCCTAGACGGCAACACCGGGGAGCTGTTTTTT; j_call: TRBJ2-2; v_call: TRBV5-4; d_call: NA; clone_size: NA
cdr3_aa: CATDRGNEQFF; cdr3_nt: TGTGCCACCGACAGGGGGAATGAGCAGTTCTTC; j_call: TRBJ2-1; v_call: TRBV10-3; d_call: TRBD1; clone_size: NA
cdr3_aa: CASSVGNQGSTEAFF; cdr3_nt: TGTGCCAGCAGCGTAGGAAATCAGGGGAGCACTGAAGCTTTCTTT; j_call: TRBJ1-1; v_call: TRBV9; d_call: NA; clone_size: NA
cdr3_aa: CASSQDGAGGPTDTQYF; cdr3_nt: TGCGCCAGCAGCCAAGATGGCGCGGGGGGGCCCACAGATACGCAGTATTTT; j_call: TRBJ2-3; v_call: TRBV4-1; d_call: TRBD2; clone_size: NA
cdr3_aa: CASSVGTGGGYTF; cdr3_nt: TGTGCCAGCAGCGTCGGGACAGGGGGTGGCTACACCTTC; j_call: TRBJ1-2; v_call: TRBV9; d_call: TRBD1; clone_size: NA
cdr3_aa: CASSPGDRFTDTQYF; cdr3_nt: TGTGCCAGCAGCCCGGGGGACAGGTTCACAGATACGCAGTATTTT; j_call: TRBJ2-3; v_call: TRBV7-8; d_call: TRBD1; clone_size: NA
cdr3_aa: CASSPAGGGDTQYF; cdr3_nt: TGTGCCAGCAGCCCCGCGGGAGGGGGGGATACGCAGTATTTT; j_call: TRBJ2-3; v_call: TRBV13; d_call: TRBD2; clone_size: NA
cdr3_aa: CAISGGANEQFF; cdr3_nt: TGTGCCATCAGTGGAGGAGCCAATGAGCAGTTCTTC; j_call: TRBJ2-1; v_call: TRBV10-3; d_call: NA; clone_size: NA
cdr3_aa: CASNEEVNQPQHF; cdr3_nt: TGTGCCAGCAATGAGGAGGTCAATCAGCCCCAGCATTTT; j_call: TRBJ1-5; v_call: TRBV2; d_call: NA; clone_size: NA
cdr3_aa: CATSSDRVLVVGVMNTEAFF; cdr3_nt: TGTGCCACCAGCAGTGACAGGGTGCTGGTGGTGGGTGTGATGAACACTGAAGCTTTCTTT; j_call: TRBJ1-1; v_call: TRBV15; d_call: TRBD1; clone_size: NA
cdr3_aa: CASSDDRASEQYF; cdr3_nt: TGTGCCAGCAGCGACGACAGGGCTAGCGAGCAGTACTTC; j_call: TRBJ2-7; v_call: TRBV9; d_call: TRBD1; clone_size: NA
cdr3_aa: CASSLMGTGGYEQYF; cdr3_nt: TGTGCCAGCAGCTTAATGGGGACAGGGGGATACGAGCAGTACTTC; j_call: TRBJ2-7; v_call: TRBV7-9; d_call: TRBD1; clone_size: few
cdr3_aa: CASRDFPDTQYF; cdr3_nt: TGTGCCAGCCGGGACTTCCCAGATACGCAGTATTTT; j_call: TRBJ2-3; v_call: TRBV27; d_call: NA; clone_size: NA
cdr3_aa: CASSFSGEAFF; cdr3_nt: TGTGCCAGCAGCTTCTCAGGTGAAGCTTTCTTT; j_call: TRBJ1-1; v_call: TRBV7-9; d_call: NA; clone_size: NA
cdr3_aa: CASSPRTEETQYF; cdr3_nt: TGTGCCAGCTCCCCCAGGACAGAAGAGACCCAGTACTTC; j_call: TRBJ2-5; v_call: TRBV18; d_call: NA; clone_size: NA
cdr3_aa: CASSRADGYTF; cdr3_nt: TGTGCCAGCTCCAGGGCGGATGGCTACACCTTC; j_call: TRBJ1-2; v_call: TRBV2; d_call: NA; clone_size: once
cdr3_aa: CASSPAGGRHEQYF; cdr3_nt: TGTGCCAGCAGCCCGGCCGGGGGGAGGCACGAGCAGTACTTC; j_call: TRBJ2-7; v_call: TRBV7-6; d_call: TRBD2; clone_size: NA
cdr3_aa: CASSLLAGDGEKLFF; cdr3_nt: TGTGCCAGCAGTTTATTAGCTGGAGATGGTGAAAAACTGTTTTTT; j_call: TRBJ1-4; v_call: TRBV28; d_call: NA; clone_size: NA
cdr3_aa: CASSIAVLNTDTQYF; cdr3_nt: TGTGCCAGTAGTATAGCGGTACTTAACACAGATACGCAGTATTTT; j_call: TRBJ2-3; v_call: TRBV19; d_call: NA; clone_size: NA
cdr3_aa: CASSSRGQQTDEKLFF; cdr3_nt: TGTGCCAGCAGCTCTAGGGGGCAGCAAACCGATGAAAAACTGTTTTTT; j_call: TRBJ1-4; v_call: TRBV11-2; d_call: TRBD1; clone_size: NA
cdr3_aa: CASSVVPGGGPGTGANVLTF; cdr3_nt: TGTGCCAGCAGCGTAGTCCCGGGGGGAGGGCCAGGCACTGGGGCCAACGTCCTGACTTTC; j_call: TRBJ2-6; v_call: TRBV9; d_call: TRBD2; clone_size: NA
cdr3_aa: CASSSGSGNTIYF; cdr3_nt: TGTGCCAGCTCCTCCGGCTCTGGAAACACCATATATTTT; j_call: TRBJ1-3; v_call: TRBV25-1; d_call: NA; clone_size: NA
cdr3_aa: CASSFIGRGAKNIQYF; cdr3_nt: TGTGCCAGCAGTTTTATAGGGCGAGGGGCCAAAAACATTCAGTACTTC; j_call: TRBJ2-4; v_call: TRBV27; d_call: NA; clone_size: NA
cdr3_aa: CASSSRGSYGYTF; cdr3_nt: TGTGCCAGCAGCTCCAGGGGATCGTATGGCTACACCTTC; j_call: TRBJ1-2; v_call: TRBV13; d_call: NA; clone_size: NA
cdr3_aa: CSAQGDNYGYTF; cdr3_nt: TGCAGCGCTCAGGGGGATAACTATGGCTACACCTTC; j_call: TRBJ1-2; v_call: TRBV29-1; d_call: TRBD1; clone_size: few
cdr3_aa: CASSPRAGTGDTEAFF; cdr3_nt: TGTGCCAGCAGCCCAAGGGCCGGGACAGGAGACACTGAAGCTTTCTTT; j_call: TRBJ1-1; v_call: TRBV7-6; d_call: TRBD1; clone_size: few
cdr3_aa: CASSQATGNGREAFF; cdr3_nt: TGTGCCAGCAGCCAAGCGACAGGGAATGGTCGCGAAGCTTTCTTT; j_call: TRBJ1-1; v_call: TRBV3-1/TRBV3-2; d_call: TRBD1; clone_size: NA